The 25 T cell receptor beta chains below all came from one sample that was sequenced in a study of blood T cell repertoires in COVID-19. Libraries were prepared by immunoSEQ multiplex PCR; TCRdb keeps only in-frame clonotypes and omits some of them. The sample shows roughly 200,000 clones, 88% of them seen only once. The source material was peripheral blood. These receptor sequences come from a man between 70 and 80 years old with acute or convalescent COVID-19.

The rearrangement links TRBV14 to TRBJ1-1; no clear D gene. V lost 2 bases to trimming and J lost 5 bases, with 15 bases between them. CDR1 is SGHDN and CDR2 is FVKESK in the germline V gene. The CDR3 runs 15 residues. The CDR3 here is CASSQLIYGETEAFF. CDR3 nucleotides: TGTGCCAGCAGCCAACTTATTTACGGGGAGACTGAAGCTTTCTTT.

This rearrangement joins TRBV5-4 to TRBJ2-4; 8 positions agree with TRBD1. Unmatched junction bases numbered 10, after V lost 5 bases and J lost 6 bases. The CDR3 extends over 15 amino acids. Germline values: CDR1 SGHNT, CDR2 YYREEE (reference sequence). The CDR3 loop is CASSLDRERGNIQYF. Here the CDR3 DNA reads TGTGCCAGCAGTCTGGACAGGGAAAGGGGAAACATTCAGTACTTC.

V gene TRBV5-1 combines with J gene TRBJ1-2; 7 bases fit TRBD1. The CDR3 runs 14 residues. V gave up 2 bases and J gave up 4 bases; unmatched junction bases: 5. Germline CDR1 and CDR2: SGHRS and YFSETQ. The CDR3 region has the DNA TGCGCCAGCAGCTTAGGCCAGGGGGTCTATGGCTACACCTTC. It specifies CASSLGQGVYGYTF.

The rearrangement uses TRBV14 and TRBJ2-3, with 9 bases identical to TRBD1. The V and J ends lost 0 bases and 4 bases, in that order; junction bases with no gene match: 8. The CDR3 is 17 residues long. From germline, CDR1 is SGHDN and CDR2 FVKESK. The CDR3: CASSQDPRDRAADTQYF. CDR3 nucleotide sequence: TGTGCCAGCAGCCAAGATCCAAGGGACAGGGCGGCAGATACGCAGTATTTT. Using reference TRBV14 and TRBJ2-3 for the parts outside the CDR3, the full variable domain is EAGVTQFPSHSVIEKGQTVTLRCDPISGHDNLYWYRRVMGKEIKFLLHFVKESKQDESGMPNNRFLAERTGGTYSTLKVQPAELEDSGVYFCASSQDPRDRAADTQYFGPGTRLTVL.

This clone was observed a few times. The rearrangement uses TRBV15 and TRBJ1-5; D gene uncertain. Germline loops: CDR1 LNHNV, CDR2 YYDKDF (reference sequence). CDR3 length equals 13 residues. Trimming cost V 5 bases and J 6 bases, with 11 bases left between them. The CDR3 DNA reads TGTGCCACCAGCGGAAGAGGTACTCAGCCCCAGCATTTT. Translation gives CATSGRGTQPQHF.

This clone was recorded only once. V usage is TRBV19 and J usage is TRBJ2-6; tentative D call: TRBD2 (5 bases). Germline CDR1 reads LNHDA; CDR2 reads SQIVND (reference sequence). Trimming pared 2 bases from V and 2 bases from J, leaving 16 bases between. The CDR3 loop spans 18 amino acids. The CDR3 coding sequence is TGTGCCAGTAGTATAATCTTTCCGGGGAAGGCTGGGGCCAACGTCCTGACTTTC. It codes for CASSIIFPGKAGANVLTF.

A few counts support this clone. The V gene is TRBV6-2 or TRBV6-3, the J gene TRBJ2-7, with 8 bases fitting TRBD2. V dropped 4 bases and J dropped 2; count of bases not matched to a gene: 4. CDR1 is MNHEY and CDR2 is SVGEGT in the germline V gene. This CDR3 comprises 14 residues. The CDR3 loop is CASSWTSNAYEQYF. The CDR3 DNA reads as TGTGCCAGCAGTTGGACTAGCAACGCCTACGAGCAGTACTTC.

The J gene is TRBJ1-1, the V gene TRBV27; perhaps TRBD1 as D (5 bases). The CDR3 length is 15 residues. V was shortened by 3 bases and J by 0 bases, with 11 bases between the two germline ends. Germline V CDR1 and CDR2: MNHEY, SMNVEV (reference sequence). CDR3: CASSLTVTMNTEAFF. The CDR3, as DNA: TGTGCCAGCAGTTTGACAGTCACAATGAACACTGAAGCTTTCTTT.

The chain has TRBV5-1 and TRBJ2-5; 11 bases match TRBD1. This CDR3 is 17 amino acids long. V shed 0 bases, J shed 5 bases, and the junction held 9 bases outside the gene matches. In germline, CDR1 is SGHRS, CDR2 YFSETQ. The CDR3: CASSLAPRTGGLETQYF. In DNA, the CDR3 is TGCGCCAGCAGCTTGGCCCCTAGGACAGGGGGCCTGGAGACCCAGTACTTC.

V usage is TRBV9 and J usage is TRBJ1-2; 7 bases fit TRBD1. Germline V lookup: CDR1 SGDLS, CDR2 YYNGEE. J lost 4 bases, V lost 0 bases, and 9 bases had no gene match. There are 16 residues in the CDR3. Here the CDR3 DNA reads TGTGCCAGCAGCGTAGAGGTCCAGGGGGGCATCTATGGCTACACCTTC. This sequence encodes CASSVEVQGGIYGYTF.

This chain uses TRBV9 with TRBJ2-7, with D uncertain. Per germline, CDR1 SGDLS and CDR2 YYNGEE. This CDR3 contains 15 residues. The V and J ends lost 0 bases and 3 bases respectively, with 13 bases between them. The CDR3 DNA reads TGTGCCAGCAGCGTAGGTCAGACAACGCACTACGAGCAGTACTTC. Amino acid sequence: CASSVGQTTHYEQYF.

CDR3 nucleotides: TGTGCCACCAGCAGATCAGGAGGGGCATTTGAAGCTACGCAGTATTTT. This encodes CATSRSGGAFEATQYF. The chain carries TRBV15 and TRBJ2-3, with D possibly TRBD2 on 6 matching bases. The CDR3 is 16 residues long. V was shortened by 2 bases and J by 8 bases, with 20 bases between the two germline ends. Per germline, CDR1 LNHNV and CDR2 YYDKDF (reference sequence).

The chain links TRBV28 to TRBJ1-1; D gene ambiguous. The CDR3 is 13 residues long. Trimming left V 2 bases short and J 10 bases short, with 14 bases between. Germline V gene data show CDR1 as MDHEN and CDR2 as SYDVKM. The chain's CDR3 is CASSLPRGVRAFF. As DNA, the CDR3 is TGTGCCAGCAGTTTACCCCGCGGGGTACGAGCTTTCTTT.

The V and J genes are TRBV16 and TRBJ1-1; 10 bases are shared with TRBD1. The junction had 9 bases not matched to a gene; V was cut back by 7 bases and J by 4 bases. The germline gives CDR1 KGHSY, CDR2 FQNENV. The CDR3 has 15 amino acids. The chain's CDR3 is CASTGAGTGATEAFF. As DNA, the CDR3 is TGTGCCAGCACCGGAGCCGGGACAGGGGCCACTGAAGCTTTCTTT.

This clone was observed a single time. This chain uses TRBV18 with TRBJ1-2; D is ambiguous. The V gene lost 3 bases and the J gene lost 0 bases, with 11 bases spanning the gap. The CDR3 loop spans 15 amino acids. Germline V gene sequence: CDR1 KGHSH, CDR2 LQKENI. The CDR3 coding sequence is TGTGCCAGCTCACCCCTTGATGCAGCTAACTATGGCTACACCTTC. Residues: CASSPLDAANYGYTF.

The chain links TRBV12-3 or TRBV12-4 to TRBJ2-3; perhaps TRBD2 as D (5 bases). Trimming left V 7 bases short and J 5 bases short, with 13 bases between. The CDR3 runs 13 residues. The CDR3, as DNA: TGTGCCAGCACCCGGAGAGGAGGAGATACGCAGTATTTT. It encodes CASTRRGGDTQYF.

J is TRBJ1-6 and V is TRBV2, with 8 bases identical to TRBD1. Germline lookup yields CDR1 SNHLY and CDR2 FYNNEI. The CDR3 covers 15 residues. The V segment lost 7 bases and the J segment 3 bases; nucleotides outside the gene matches: 5. As DNA, the CDR3 is TGTGCCAGCATAGATGACAGGGGCTATAATTCACCCCTCCACTTT. Translated, it gives CASIDDRGYNSPLHF.

V gene TRBV19 combines with J gene TRBJ1-5; TRBD1 is a possible D gene (6 bases). The V gene's germline CDR1 is LNHDA and CDR2 SQIVND (reference sequence). Deletions cut 5 bases from V and 0 bases from J, with 23 bases between. The CDR3 covers 19 residues. The CDR3: CASSPSGRGTTYSNQPQHF. Here the CDR3 DNA reads TGTGCCAGTAGTCCCTCCGGCAGGGGAACAACCTATAGCAATCAGCCCCAGCATTTT.

This chain uses TRBV27 with TRBJ1-5; D may be TRBD1 (5 bases). The CDR3 is 16 amino acids. CDR1 is MNHEY, CDR2 SMNVEV, per germline (reference sequence). The V gene lost 6 bases and the J gene lost 3 bases, with 18 bases spanning the gap. CDR3 amino acids: CASSRGEQALNQPQHF. The CDR3 DNA reads as TGTGCCAGCAGCCGGGGGGAACAGGCCCTCAATCAGCCCCAGCATTTT.

The J gene is TRBJ2-5, the V gene TRBV7-2; no clear D gene. The CDR3 runs to 13 residues. In germline, CDR1 is SGHTA, CDR2 FQGNSA. V was trimmed by 5 bases and J by 0 bases, leaving 7 bases between them. CDR3 sequence reads: CASSPRYQETQYF. The CDR3 DNA sequence: TGTGCCAGCAGCCCCAGGTACCAAGAGACCCAGTACTTC. Full variable domain (missing parts from reference TRBV7-2 and TRBJ2-5): GAGVSQSPSNKVTEKGKDVELRCDPISGHTALYWYRQSLGQGLEFLIYFQGNSAPDKSGLPSDRFSAERTGGSVSTLTIQRTQQEDSAVYLCASSPRYQETQYFGPGTRLLVL.

The rearrangement links TRBV27 to TRBJ2-3, with a possible D match to TRBD2 (5 bases). The CDR3 spans 15 residues. V was clipped by 3 bases and J by 4 bases, with 14 bases between them. Germline values: CDR1 MNHEY, CDR2 SMNVEV (reference sequence). The CDR3 region is CASSFFGVASDTQYF. CDR3 coding DNA: TGTGCCAGCAGTTTCTTTGGGGTAGCGTCAGATACGCAGTATTTT.

The chain uses TRBV27 and TRBJ2-2; 8 nucleotides line up with TRBD1. V gave up 7 bases and J gave up 4 bases; unmatched junction bases: 5. There are 14 residues in the CDR3. Per germline, CDR1 MNHEY and CDR2 SMNVEV (reference sequence). CDR3 protein: CASTRTGITGELFF. For the CDR3, the DNA is TGTGCCAGCACCCGGACAGGGATCACCGGGGAGCTGTTTTTT.

The rearrangement links TRBV18 to TRBJ1-6; D is undetermined. The CDR3 loop spans 16 amino acids. Trimming took 2 bases from V and 0 from J, leaving 8 bases between them. Germline-derived CDR1 and CDR2 are KGHSH and LQKENI. DNA of the CDR3: TGTGCCAGCTCACCAGGGCAGAGCTCCTATAATTCACCCCTCCACTTT. It specifies CASSPGQSSYNSPLHF.

The V and J genes are TRBV9 and TRBJ2-4, with TRBD2 identical over 7 bases. Unmatched junction bases numbered 11, after V lost 4 bases and J lost 1 base. The germline V gene encodes CDR1 SGDLS and CDR2 YYNGEE. The CDR3 is made up of 17 amino acids. CDR3 sequence (DNA): TGTGCCAGCAGCCCGGGGGGACGGGCGGTTGCCAAAAACATTCAGTACTTC. It translates to CASSPGGRAVAKNIQYF.

The chain uses TRBV10-3 and TRBJ1-1; TRBD1 is a possible D gene (5 bases). The CDR3 length is 13 residues. In germline, CDR1 is ENHRY, CDR2 SYGVKD. V lost 9 bases, J lost 0 bases, and 11 bases lay in between. In DNA form, the CDR3 reads TGTGCCATGCAGACAGCTATGAACACTGAAGCTTTCTTT. Amino acid sequence: CAMQTAMNTEAFF.